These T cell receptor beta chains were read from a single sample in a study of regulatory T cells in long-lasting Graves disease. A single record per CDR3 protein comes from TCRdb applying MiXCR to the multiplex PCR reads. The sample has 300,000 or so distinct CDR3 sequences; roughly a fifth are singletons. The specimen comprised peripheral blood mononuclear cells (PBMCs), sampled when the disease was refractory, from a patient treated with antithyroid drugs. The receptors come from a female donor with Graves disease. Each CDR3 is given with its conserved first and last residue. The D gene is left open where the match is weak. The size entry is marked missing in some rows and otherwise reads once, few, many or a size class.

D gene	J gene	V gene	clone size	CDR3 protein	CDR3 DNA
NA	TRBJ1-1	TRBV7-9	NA	CASSLQGNLFGTEAFF	TGTGCCAGCAGCTTACAGGGGAACCTTTTCGGCACTGAAGCTTTCTTT
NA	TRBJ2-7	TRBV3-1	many	CASAVADSYEQYF	TGTGCCAGTGCCGTAGCGGACTCCTACGAGCAGTACTTC
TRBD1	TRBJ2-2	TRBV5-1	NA	CASSSAGTGNTGELFF	TGCGCCAGCAGCTCGGCCGGGACAGGGAACACCGGGGAGCTGTTTTTT
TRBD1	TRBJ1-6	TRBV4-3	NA	CASSHGQGASPLHF	TGCGCCAGCAGCCACGGACAGGGAGCTTCACCCCTCCACTTT
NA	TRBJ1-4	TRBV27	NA	CASSDRGRYNGKLFF	TGTGCCAGCAGCGACAGAGGCCGATATAATGGAAAACTGTTTTTT
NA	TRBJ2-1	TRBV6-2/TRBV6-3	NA	CASSYEQGWNEQFF	TGTGCCAGCAGTTACGAGCAGGGTTGGAATGAGCAGTTCTTC
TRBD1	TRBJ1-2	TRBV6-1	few	CASTRTGDNYGYTF	TGTGCCAGCACCCGCACAGGGGACAACTATGGCTACACCTTC
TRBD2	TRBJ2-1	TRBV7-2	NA	CASSPSGLAGEQFF	TGTGCCAGCAGCCCTTCGGGACTAGCGGGTGAGCAGTTCTTC
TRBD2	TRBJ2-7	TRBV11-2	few	CASRPLKVGSSGRYEQYF	TGTGCCAGCAGACCTTTAAAAGTGGGGTCTAGCGGTCGGTACGAGCAGTACTTC
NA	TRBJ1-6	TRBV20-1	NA	CSARGGLNSPLHF	TGCAGTGCTAGAGGGGGGCTTAATTCACCCCTCCACTTT
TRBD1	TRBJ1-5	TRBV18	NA	CASSPGTGGSKPQHF	TGTGCCAGCTCACCTGGGACAGGGGGCAGTAAGCCCCAGCATTTT
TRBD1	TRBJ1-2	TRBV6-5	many	CASSYRGTGDDYGYTF	TGTGCCAGCAGTTATAGGGGGACAGGGGATGACTATGGCTACACCTTC
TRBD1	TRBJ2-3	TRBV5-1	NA	CASTGQVENTQYF	TGCGCCAGCACTGGACAGGTTGAAAATACGCAGTATTTT
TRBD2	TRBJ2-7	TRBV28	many	CASSLEAGGPKQYF	TGTGCCAGCAGTTTGGAAGCGGGAGGGCCAAAGCAGTACTTC
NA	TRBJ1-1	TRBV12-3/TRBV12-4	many	CASSLASGPPGEAFF	TGTGCCAGCAGTTTAGCGTCCGGTCCGCCAGGTGAAGCTTTCTTT
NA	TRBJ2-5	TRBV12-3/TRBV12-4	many	CASSLAGGTQYF	TGTGCCAGCAGTTTAGCCGGGGGGACCCAGTACTTC
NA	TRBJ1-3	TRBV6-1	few	CASRAQESSGNTIYF	TGTGCCAGCAGAGCTCAGGAGAGCTCTGGAAACACCATATATTTT
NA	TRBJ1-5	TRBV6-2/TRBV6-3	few	CASSRGAYSNQPQHF	TGTGCCAGCAGCCGCGGGGCTTATAGCAATCAGCCCCAGCATTTT
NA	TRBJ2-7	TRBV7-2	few	CASSLSSGPGEQYF	TGTGCCAGCAGCTTATCATCTGGCCCCGGCGAGCAGTACTTC
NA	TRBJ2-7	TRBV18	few	CASSPARGYEQYF	TGTGCCAGCTCACCGGCCCGAGGCTACGAGCAGTACTTC
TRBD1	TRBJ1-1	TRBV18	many	CASSPTRGTSNTEAFF	TGTGCCAGCTCACCAACCAGGGGGACCTCGAACACTGAAGCTTTCTTT
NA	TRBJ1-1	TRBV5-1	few	CASSSDAEAFF	TGCGCCAGCAGCAGTGACGCTGAAGCTTTCTTT
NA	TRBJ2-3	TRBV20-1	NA	CSASALTSTDTQYF	TGCAGTGCTAGCGCCTTGACTAGCACAGATACGCAGTATTTT
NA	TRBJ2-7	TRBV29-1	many	CSVEAVAGIAYEQYF	TGCAGCGTTGAAGCTGTGGCAGGGATAGCCTACGAGCAGTACTTC
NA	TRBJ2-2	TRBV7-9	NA	CASSTPRRGIKNTGELFF	TGTGCCAGCAGCACCCCCCGTAGGGGGATTAAGAACACCGGGGAGCTGTTTTTT
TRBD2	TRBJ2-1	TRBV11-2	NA	CASSRQAGGPNEQFF	TGTGCCAGCAGCCGACAAGCGGGAGGGCCTAATGAGCAGTTCTTC
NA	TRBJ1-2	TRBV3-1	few	CASSQSRGMRDDYGYTF	TGTGCCAGCAGCCAATCGCGGGGGATGAGGGATGACTATGGCTACACCTTC
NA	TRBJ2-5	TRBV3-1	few	CASSRAGGLQETQYF	TGTGCCAGCAGCCGGGCCGGGGGCCTCCAAGAGACCCAGTACTTC
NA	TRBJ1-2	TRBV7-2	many	CASSPPGRGGYTF	TGTGCCAGCAGCCCCCCAGGGCGGGGCGGCTACACCTTC
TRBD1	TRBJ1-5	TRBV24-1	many	CATSDYQTGGQPQHF	TGTGCCACCAGTGACTACCAGACAGGGGGCCAGCCCCAGCATTTT
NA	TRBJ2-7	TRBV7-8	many	CASSLTGTEKAAYEQYF	TGTGCCAGCAGCTTAACCGGGACCGAGAAAGCTGCCTACGAGCAGTACTTC
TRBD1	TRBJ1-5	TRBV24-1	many	CATSESGTGPNQPQHF	TGTGCCACCAGTGAGTCCGGGACAGGGCCCAATCAGCCCCAGCATTTT
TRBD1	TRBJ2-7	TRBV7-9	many	CASSPLDRGNYEQYF	TGTGCCAGCAGCCCCCTGGACAGGGGGAATTACGAGCAGTACTTC
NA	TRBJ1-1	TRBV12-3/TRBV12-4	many	CASNLGGWSEAFF	TGTGCCAGCAACTTGGGTGGCTGGTCTGAAGCTTTCTTT
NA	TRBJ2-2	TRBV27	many	CASSLSPGEGNTGELFF	TGTGCCAGCAGTTTATCACCGGGAGAAGGGAACACCGGGGAGCTGTTTTTT
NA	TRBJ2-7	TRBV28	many	CASSLRGYEQYF	TGTGCCAGCAGTTTAAGGGGCTACGAGCAGTACTTC
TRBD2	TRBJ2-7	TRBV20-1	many	CSALPASGGSYEQYF	TGCAGTGCTCTTCCCGCTAGCGGGGGAAGCTACGAGCAGTACTTC
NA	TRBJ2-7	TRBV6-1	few	CDERTERYEQYF	TGTGACGAAAGGACAGAGCGCTACGAGCAGTACTTC
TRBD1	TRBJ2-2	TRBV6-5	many	CASSYTQGDLNTGELFF	TGTGCCAGCAGTTACACACAGGGGGATCTGAACACCGGGGAGCTGTTTTTT
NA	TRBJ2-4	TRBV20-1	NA	CSARGTRLLKNIQYF	TGCAGTGCTAGAGGGACAAGGCTACTCAAAAACATTCAGTACTTC
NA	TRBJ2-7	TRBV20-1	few	CSAREPGAGLGEQYF	TGCAGTGCTAGAGAACCGGGGGCAGGTTTGGGTGAGCAGTACTTC
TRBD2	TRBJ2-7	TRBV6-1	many	CASSQAERGIVLGYEQYF	TGTGCCAGCAGCCAGGCAGAGCGGGGTATCGTATTGGGCTACGAGCAGTACTTC
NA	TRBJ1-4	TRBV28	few	CASTSPGVANEKLFF	TGTGCCAGCACCTCCCCGGGGGTGGCTAATGAAAAACTGTTTTTT
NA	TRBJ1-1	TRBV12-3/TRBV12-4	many	CASILREGEAAFF	TGTGCCAGCATCCTCCGGGAGGGCGAAGCGGCTTTCTTT